Listed below are T cell receptor beta chains from one sample, sequenced in a study of naive and memory T cell subsets. MiXCR, run by TCRdb on the UMI-ligation and nested PCR reads, gives a single entry per CDR3 protein. Here the sample spans some 150,000 distinct CDR3 sequences, 15% to 20% being singletons. Sequencing used naive CD4+ T cells from blood. These TCRs come from a human donor in good health. CDR3s include the opening cysteine and the closing phenylalanine or tryptophan. The order of the fields is D gene, V gene, J gene, CDR3 length, clone size, CDR3 protein, CDR3 DNA. D genes are given only for firm matches. Expanded clones get a size class; other rows say once, few or many, or leave the size out.

D gene: NA
V gene: TRBV18
J gene: TRBJ2-3
CDR3 length: 14
clone size: NA
CDR3 protein: CASSPQGSTDTQYF
CDR3 DNA: TGTGCCAGCTCACCACAGGGTAGTACAGATACGCAGTATTTT

D gene: NA
V gene: TRBV6-2/TRBV6-3
J gene: TRBJ2-1
CDR3 length: 11
clone size: few
CDR3 protein: CASSPQGEQFF
CDR3 DNA: TGTGCCAGCAGTCCCCAGGGTGAGCAGTTCTTC

D gene: TRBD2
V gene: TRBV28
J gene: TRBJ2-2
CDR3 length: 16
clone size: NA
CDR3 protein: CASTAGATPVDGELFF
CDR3 DNA: TGTGCCAGCACAGCGGGAGCCACACCGGTGGACGGGGAGCTGTTTTTT

D gene: NA
V gene: TRBV12-3/TRBV12-4
J gene: TRBJ2-5
CDR3 length: 14
clone size: few
CDR3 protein: CASSLAASQETQYF
CDR3 DNA: TGTGCCAGCAGTTTAGCGGCCAGTCAAGAGACCCAGTACTTC

D gene: TRBD1
V gene: TRBV27
J gene: TRBJ1-1
CDR3 length: 14
clone size: few
CDR3 protein: CASSINRGSTEAFF
CDR3 DNA: TGTGCCAGCAGTATAAACAGGGGTAGCACTGAAGCTTTCTTT

D gene: NA
V gene: TRBV30
J gene: TRBJ2-4
CDR3 length: 15
clone size: NA
CDR3 protein: CAWSGSQLAKNIQYF
CDR3 DNA: TGTGCCTGGAGTGGAAGCCAGCTAGCCAAAAACATTCAGTACTTC

D gene: TRBD1
V gene: TRBV4-2
J gene: TRBJ2-3
CDR3 length: 15
clone size: NA
CDR3 protein: CASSQEGTAKDTQYF
CDR3 DNA: TGTGCCAGCAGCCAAGAGGGGACAGCAAAGGATACGCAGTATTTT

D gene: NA
V gene: TRBV6-5
J gene: TRBJ2-3
CDR3 length: 16
clone size: many
CDR3 protein: CASSYSRFISTDTQYF
CDR3 DNA: TGTGCCAGCAGTTACTCGCGTTTTATCTCCACAGATACGCAGTATTTT

D gene: TRBD1
V gene: TRBV28
J gene: TRBJ2-3
CDR3 length: 18
clone size: few
CDR3 protein: CASPPPQGAIISTDTQYF
CDR3 DNA: TGTGCCAGCCCCCCCCCCCAGGGGGCGATTATAAGCACAGATACGCAGTATTTT

D gene: TRBD2
V gene: TRBV11-2
J gene: TRBJ2-1
CDR3 length: 15
clone size: few
CDR3 protein: CASSLGLAENNEQFF
CDR3 DNA: TGTGCCAGCAGCTTAGGACTAGCGGAAAACAATGAGCAGTTCTTC

D gene: TRBD2
V gene: TRBV12-3/TRBV12-4
J gene: TRBJ2-1
CDR3 length: 17
clone size: many
CDR3 protein: CASSLAGLALAYNEQFF
CDR3 DNA: TGTGCCAGCAGTTTAGCGGGACTAGCGCTCGCCTACAATGAGCAGTTCTTC